This TCR beta chain was retrieved from a study of CD8 T cells in Susac syndrome. V lost 3 bases and J lost 7, with 9 bases in between. The CDR3 covers 12 residues. From germline, CDR1 is LGHNT and CDR2 FRNRAP. After extraction with the RNeasy kit, roughly 0.45 to 1 ug of the RNA was reverse transcribed using random hexamers. In TCRdb, the immunoSEQ multiplex PCR reads were re-called with MiXCR into one record per CDR3 protein. The profile shows roughly 80,000 distinct CDR3 sequences, 90% to 95% of them singletons. This TCR derives from a human donor with multiple sclerosis. The rearrangement joins TRBV12-5 to TRBJ1-1, with D unresolved. Sequencing input: CD8+ T cells from PBMCs. The CDR3 reads CASGFLMVEAFF. DNA of the CDR3: TGTGCTAGTGGTTTTCTCATGGTTGAAGCTTTCTTT.